Listed below are T cell receptor beta chains from one sample, sequenced in a study of cytomegalovirus exposure and HLA in healthy donors. TCRdb's copy holds only in-frame clones and misses some; the assay was immunoSEQ multiplex PCR. The sample carries about 170,000 clones, roughly 83% recorded once. Sequencing input: PBMCs. These receptor sequences come from a woman aged 45-60 years in good health and CMV-seronegative. Each CDR3 is given with its conserved first and last residue. A D gene is named only where the DNA matches it firmly. Where a row states a size, it is once, few, many or the class of an expanded clone; other rows omit it.

D gene	V gene	clone size	J gene	CDR3 length	CDR3 protein	CDR3 DNA
TRBD1	TRBV4-3	-	TRBJ2-2	13	CASSQGDSGELFF	TGCGCCAGCAGCCAAGGGGACAGCGGGGAGCTGTTTTTT
-	TRBV7-2	few	TRBJ2-2	15	CASSLPRQGGGELFF	TGTGCCAGCAGCTTACCCCGACAGGGAGGCGGGGAGCTGTTTTTT
TRBD1	TRBV18	few	TRBJ2-1	15	CASSPLDRTYNEQFF	TGTGCCAGCTCACCACTGGACAGGACCTACAATGAGCAGTTCTTC
TRBD1	TRBV6-1	-	TRBJ2-1	11	CASLAQGDSFF	TGTGCCAGCCTGGCCCAGGGGGATAGCTTCTTC
-	TRBV28	-	TRBJ1-5	14	CASSSHGSGQPQHF	TGTGCCAGCAGTTCCCACGGTTCGGGTCAGCCCCAGCATTTT
TRBD1	TRBV19	few	TRBJ2-7	16	CASRRDAGQGGYEQYF	TGTGCCAGTAGACGGGATGCCGGACAGGGGGGCTACGAGCAGTACTTC
TRBD2	TRBV14	few	TRBJ2-1	20	CASSERLGLAGASSYNEQFF	TGTGCCAGCAGCGAACGCTTGGGACTAGCGGGGGCGAGCTCCTACAATGAGCAGTTCTTC
-	TRBV21-1	-	TRBJ2-7	15	CASSARQGCGDEQYF	TGTGCCAGCAGCGCAAGACAGGGGTGTGGCGACGAGCAGTACTTC
-	TRBV10-2	once	TRBJ1-1	14	CASSRGTANTEAFF	TGCGCCAGCAGTCGGGGGACGGCGAACACTGAAGCTTTCTTT
TRBD2	TRBV4-1	-	TRBJ2-1	17	CASSQSYGASGYNEQFF	TGCGCCAGCAGCCAAAGTTATGGGGCTAGCGGTTACAATGAGCAGTTCTTC
TRBD1	TRBV28	-	TRBJ1-4	15	CASTLGGQGNEKLFF	TGTGCCAGCACCCTAGGCGGACAGGGGAATGAAAAACTGTTTTTT
-	TRBV14	-	TRBJ2-1	15	CASSRPGAHYNEQFF	TGTGCCAGCAGTCGACCTGGGGCCCATTACAATGAGCAGTTCTTC
TRBD1	TRBV5-5	-	TRBJ1-2	14	CASRLGQGSYGYTF	TGTGCCAGCAGGCTGGGACAGGGGAGCTATGGCTACACCTTC
-	TRBV18	-	TRBJ1-4	13	CASSGGINEKLFF	TGTGCCAGCTCAGGGGGGATTAATGAAAAACTGTTTTTT
-	TRBV19	-	TRBJ1-2	13	CASNTGLGYGYTF	TGTGCCAGTAATACAGGGCTTGGGTACGGCTACACCTTC
-	TRBV28	-	TRBJ1-1	15	CASSLDGSLNTEAFF	TGTGCCAGCAGTCTCGACGGGAGTTTGAACACTGAAGCTTTCTTT
TRBD1	TRBV19	-	TRBJ2-2	16	CASSPRQGGDTGELFF	TGTGCCAGTAGTCCGCGACAGGGGGGCGACACCGGGGAGCTGTTTTTT
TRBD1	TRBV5-1	few	TRBJ2-4	18	CASSLAWGQRVAKNIQYF	TGCGCCAGCAGCTTGGCGTGGGGACAGAGAGTAGCCAAAAACATTCAGTACTTC
-	TRBV7-9	-	TRBJ2-1	17	CASSLGVGGASYNEQFF	TGTGCCAGCAGCTTAGGGGTGGGGGGGGCCTCCTACAATGAGCAGTTCTTC
-	TRBV20-1	-	TRBJ1-6	11	CSATRGSPLHF	TGCAGTGCCACAAGGGGGTCACCCCTCCACTTT
TRBD1	TRBV4-2	-	TRBJ2-7	19	CASSQDKVLRGQGAGEQYF	TGTGCCAGCAGCCAAGATAAGGTTCTAAGGGGACAGGGGGCTGGGGAGCAGTACTTC
-	TRBV7-2	-	TRBJ2-2	15	CASRGAAPNTGELFF	TGTGCCAGCAGGGGTGCAGCGCCGAACACCGGGGAGCTGTTTTTT
TRBD1	TRBV19	-	TRBJ2-1	14	CASSLQGSYNEQFF	TGTGCCAGTAGTTTACAGGGGTCCTACAATGAGCAGTTCTTC
-	TRBV5-5	-	TRBJ2-2	15	CASSFWAGGSGELFF	TGTGCCAGCAGCTTTTGGGCTGGCGGGTCCGGGGAGCTGTTTTTT
-	TRBV11-2	-	TRBJ2-7	12	CASSSFQYEQYF	TGTGCCAGCAGCTCCTTTCAGTACGAGCAGTACTTC
-	TRBV28	once	TRBJ1-1	13	CASSPRVNTEAFF	TGTGCCAGCAGTCCCCGGGTGAACACTGAAGCTTTCTTT
-	TRBV7-8	-	TRBJ2-2	10	CASMSGELFF	TGTGCCAGCATGAGCGGGGAGCTGTTTTTT
TRBD1	TRBV30	-	TRBJ1-2	13	CAWSPGQNYGYTF	TGTGCCTGGAGCCCGGGACAGAACTATGGCTACACCTTC
-	TRBV19	few	TRBJ2-2	14	CASRDRGNTGELFF	TGTGCCAGTAGGGACAGAGGGAACACCGGGGAGCTGTTTTTT
-	TRBV19	-	TRBJ1-2	13	CASLNGGPGGYTF	TGTGCCAGTTTGAACGGAGGCCCCGGCGGCTACACCTTC
TRBD1	TRBV11-2	once	TRBJ2-7	13	CASSPRTGGEQYF	TGTGCCAGCAGCCCCCGGACAGGGGGTGAGCAGTACTTC
TRBD2	TRBV28	-	TRBJ2-7	14	CATLERGRSYEQYF	TGTGCCACGCTCGAGCGGGGACGGAGCTACGAGCAGTACTTC
-	TRBV18	once	TRBJ2-7	14	CASSPPGQIYEQYF	TGTGCCAGCTCACCCCCAGGACAGATCTACGAGCAGTACTTC
-	TRBV6-1	-	TRBJ1-2	14	CASDERTASYGYTF	TGTGCCAGCGATGAAAGGACAGCCTCCTATGGCTACACCTTC
-	TRBV19	-	TRBJ2-4	14	CASSTPSPLYIQYF	TGTGCCAGTAGTACCCCCTCTCCTCTGTACATTCAGTACTTC
-	TRBV7-2	-	TRBJ1-5	14	CASSFPGVRQPQHF	TGTGCCAGCAGCTTTCCAGGGGTTCGTCAGCCCCAGCATTTT
-	TRBV20-1	-	TRBJ2-7	11	CSARDTYEQYF	TGCAGTGCTCGGGACACATACGAGCAGTACTTC
-	TRBV2	few	TRBJ2-1	12	CASRGTQYEQFF	TGTGCCAGCAGGGGGACACAATATGAGCAGTTCTTC
-	TRBV28	-	TRBJ2-7	12	CASRSQGSEQYF	TGTGCCAGCAGGAGCCAGGGGTCCGAGCAGTACTTC
TRBD2	TRBV7-3	once	TRBJ2-7	14	CASSIGGSSYEQYF	TGTGCCAGCAGCATTGGCGGGAGCTCCTACGAGCAGTACTTC
TRBD1	TRBV19	-	TRBJ2-7	15	CASSITGGGSYEQYF	TGTGCCAGTAGTATAACAGGGGGTGGCTCCTACGAGCAGTACTTC
-	TRBV19	-	TRBJ1-6	15	CASSMGANVHSPLHF	TGTGCCAGTAGTATGGGGGCCAACGTTCATTCACCCCTCCACTTT